The subject of this entry is one T cell receptor beta chain. The sample belongs to a study of blood T cell repertoires in COVID-19. Recruitment covered about 25 US areas and drew participants whose ages spanned roughly 18 to 89 years. As originally analysed: Amplified reference gene primers provided the basis for estimating nucleated cell counts. Using immunoSEQ multiplex PCR, the repertoire was profiled, and TCRdb retains in-frame clones only, with some absent. For V, J and clone size, that table is used; D and trimming come from the DNA. This table has some 230,000 clones, about 79% appearing once. The sample was PBMCs or T cells enriched from blood (not recorded which). The TCR comes from a woman aged 40 to 49 with acute COVID-19.

CDR3 sequence (DNA): TGTGCCAGCAGGCCCCTTGAGGCGAATTCACCCCTCCACTTT. It specifies CASRPLEANSPLHF. The chain carries TRBV28 and TRBJ1-6, with D unclear. The CDR3 has 14 residues. The germline CDR1 and CDR2 sequences are MDHEN and SYDVKM. Trimming left V 6 bases short and J 7 bases short, with 13 bases between.